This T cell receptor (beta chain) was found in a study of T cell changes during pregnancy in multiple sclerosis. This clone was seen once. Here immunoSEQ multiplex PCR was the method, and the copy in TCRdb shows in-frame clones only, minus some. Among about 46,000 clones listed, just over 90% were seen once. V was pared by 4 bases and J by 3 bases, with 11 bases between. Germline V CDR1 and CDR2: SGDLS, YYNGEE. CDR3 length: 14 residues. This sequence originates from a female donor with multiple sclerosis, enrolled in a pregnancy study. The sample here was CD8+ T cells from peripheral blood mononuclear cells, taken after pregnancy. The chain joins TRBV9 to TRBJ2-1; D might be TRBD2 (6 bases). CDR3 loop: CASSPGTFYNEQFF. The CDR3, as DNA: TGTGCCAGCAGCCCCGGGACTTTCTACAATGAGCAGTTCTTC.